A selection of T cell receptor beta chains follows, all from one sample in a study of identical twins. TCRdb processed the 5' RACE reads anew with MiXCR; each CDR3 protein has one entry. Here the sample spans fewer than 650,000 distinct CDR3 sequences, just over 7% being singletons. These data were also reused for a study on yellow fever vaccine responses in identical twins.

Sequencing was done on a sample of PBMCs. These receptors all come from a woman between 18 and 30 years old in good health. Each CDR3 is given with its conserved first and last residue. D genes are given only for firm matches. Some rows have no size entry. The others give once, few or many, or a class for an expanded clone.

clone_size	d_call	v_call	j_call	cdr3_nt	cdr3_aa
few	.	TRBV5-1	TRBJ2-1	TGCGCCAGCAGCCCCCGGGACATGGATGAGCAGTTCTTC	CASSPRDMDEQFF
few	.	TRBV10-3	TRBJ2-7	TGTGCCATCCCCCCGCAGGTCTGCTACGAGCAGTACTTC	CAIPPQVCYEQYF
many	.	TRBV24-1	TRBJ2-7	TGTGCCACCAGTGAAGGCGGGTACGAGCAGTACTTC	CATSEGGYEQYF
many	.	TRBV6-5	TRBJ1-5	TGTGCCAGCAGTTACGACGGCTTAAGACCCCAGCATTTT	CASSYDGLRPQHF
few	.	TRBV18	TRBJ2-7	TGTGCCAGCTCACCTCAGGCAGCCTATAACTACGAGCAGTACTTC	CASSPQAAYNYEQYF
.	TRBD2	TRBV16	TRBJ2-5	TGTGCCAGCAGTAAGCGTAGCGGGAGTCTCGGAGAGACCCAGTACTTC	CASSKRSGSLGETQYF
.	TRBD2	TRBV7-6	TRBJ2-2	TGTGCCAGCAGCCAAACTAGCGGGAGCTACACCGGGGAGCTGTTTTTT	CASSQTSGSYTGELFF
.	TRBD1	TRBV29-1	TRBJ2-5	TGCAGCGTTGAGGGGACAGGGGGATGGGAAGAGACCCAGTACTTC	CSVEGTGGWEETQYF
few	TRBD2	TRBV20-1	TRBJ2-3	TGCAGTGCAGGACCACGGCGGGGGGGCACAGATACGCAGTATTTT	CSAGPRRGGTDTQYF
many	.	TRBV9	TRBJ2-1	TGTGCCAGCAGCGTCGGCACTTACAATGAGCAGTTCTTC	CASSVGTYNEQFF
.	.	TRBV28	TRBJ1-2	TGTGCCAGCAGTTTACTACAAGACGTAACAGGGAGATATGGCTACACCTTC	CASSLLQDVTGRYGYTF
.	.	TRBV12-3/TRBV12-4	TRBJ2-2	TGTGCCAGCAGTCTGCGGTTGGGGGACACCGGGGAGCTGTTTTTT	CASSLRLGDTGELFF
few	.	TRBV20-1	TRBJ1-1	TGCAGTGCTCGCGGGGCTGAAGCTTTCTTT	CSARGAEAFF
few	TRBD2	TRBV11-2	TRBJ2-6	TGTGCCAGCAGCTCCCGGGAGGGGGCTGGGGCCAACGTCCTGACTTTC	CASSSREGAGANVLTF
.	.	TRBV10-3	TRBJ2-5	TGTGCCATCAGTTTCTCTAGCGGAAGGGGGGGACAAGAGACCCAGTACTTC	CAISFSSGRGGQETQYF
few	.	TRBV20-1	TRBJ2-5	TGCAGTGCTAGATTGGGTGGGGGACAAGAGACCCAGTACTTC	CSARLGGGQETQYF
many	TRBD2	TRBV12-3/TRBV12-4	TRBJ2-1	TGTGCCAGCCGACCCCTACGCGGGAGTTCTTTGAATGAGCAGTTCTTC	CASRPLRGSSLNEQFF
many	TRBD2	TRBV7-3	TRBJ2-1	TGTGCCAGCAGCTCAGTCCCGGGACTAGCGGGAGGGTCTAATGAGCAGTTCTTC	CASSSVPGLAGGSNEQFF
many	.	TRBV4-1	TRBJ1-5	TGCGCCAGCTCACGGGAGGGGCATCAGCCCCAGCATTTT	CASSREGHQPQHF
.	.	TRBV20-1	TRBJ1-1	TGCAGTGCTAGTCGACAGGTCCTGGGAACTGAAGCTTTCTTT	CSASRQVLGTEAFF
.	TRBD2	TRBV7-8	TRBJ2-5	TGTGCCAGCAGCTTCTCGGGGGGTAACGGAGAGACCCAGTACTTC	CASSFSGGNGETQYF
.	.	TRBV2	TRBJ2-7	TGTGCCAGCAGATCACAGGAATCCTACGAGCAGTACTTC	CASRSQESYEQYF
many	.	TRBV3-1	TRBJ1-1	TGTGCCAGCAGCCAAGAGACCCTAACTGAAGCTTTCTTT	CASSQETLTEAFF
.	.	TRBV6-5	TRBJ1-5	TGTGCCAGCAGTTACGACACCAATCAGCCCCAGCATTTT	CASSYDTNQPQHF
.	TRBD2	TRBV3-1	TRBJ2-1	TGTGCCAGCAGTTCTACTGTAGCGGGCTTGTACAATGAGCAGTTCTTC	CASSSTVAGLYNEQFF
.	.	TRBV12-3/TRBV12-4	TRBJ1-1	TGTGCCAGCAGCTTAACAGGAGGTCGTACTGAAGCTTTCTTT	CASSLTGGRTEAFF
.	.	TRBV12-3/TRBV12-4	TRBJ2-1	TGTGCCAGCAGTTTCGGGGGGCCCAGGAGCAATGAGCAGTTCTTC	CASSFGGPRSNEQFF